The 29 T cell receptor beta chains reported below all come from one sample, sequenced in a study of shared clonotypes between healthy human individuals (dated by TCRdb to between 2020 and 2021). Libraries were built with the immunoSEQ multiplex PCR assay. In TCRdb, the immuneACCESS table is reduced to in-frame sequences with V and J assigned. These tables do not hold every clone; where another copy was compared, an unresolved V gene accounts for under half, and the others remain unexplained. This sample gives over a million clones in total; 65% to 80% of them show up just once. The ten largest clones represent about 1.5% of the sample. Input material: memory CD4+ T cells sorted from blood. The cell subset or site label corresponds to: CD45RA-negative fraction. All receptors come from a young man in good health.

The V and J genes are TRBV2 and TRBJ2-3; perhaps TRBD2 as D (5 bases). The germline V and J ends were trimmed by 8 bases and 7 bases, with 19 bases remaining between them. Germline CDR1 SNHLY, CDR2 FYNNEI. The CDR3 is 14 amino acids. The DNA of the CDR3 is TGTGCCAGCCTGCCGGGATACCCCGGCAATACGCAGTATTTT. Translation gives CASLPGYPGNTQYF.

This clone appeared a few times. Distinct nucleotide sequences in the sample also encode this CDR3. The chain employs TRBV9 and TRBJ2-7; 7 positions match TRBD1. Germline lookup yields CDR1 SGDLS and CDR2 YYNGEE. V shed 2 bases, J shed 3 bases, and the junction held 8 bases outside the gene matches. The CDR3 has 15 amino acids. CDR3 region: CASSVGQDRLYEQYF. CDR3 nucleotide sequence: TGTGCCAGCAGCGTCGGACAGGATAGGCTCTACGAGCAGTACTTC.

This clone has only a few counts. The chain combines TRBV10-3 with TRBJ1-1; D may be TRBD1 (5 bases). The CDR3 covers 13 residues. V was clipped by 5 bases and J by 12 bases, with 19 bases between them. Germline V gene lookup returns CDR1 ENHRY and CDR2 SYGVKD. This CDR3 reads CAISYQGASGTFF. In DNA form, the CDR3 reads TGTGCCATCAGTTACCAAGGGGCCTCGGGGACTTTCTTT.

The chain links TRBV7-8 to TRBJ2-7, with D maybe TRBD2 (6 bases). The CDR3 consists of 18 residues. The V end lost 5 bases, the J end lost 0 bases, and 23 bases lay between the germline ends. In germline, CDR1 is SGHVS, CDR2 FQNEAQ. CDR3 protein: CASSPLPATGGSSYEQYF. CDR3 DNA: TGTGCCAGCAGCCCCCTTCCAGCGACTGGGGGGAGCTCCTACGAGCAGTACTTC.

To note about this clone: Other DNA sequences of this sample code for an identical CDR3. CDR3 residues: CASSPQGSGANVLTF. As DNA, the CDR3 is TGTGCCAGCAGCCCGCAGGGTTCAGGGGCCAACGTCCTGACTTTC. The V gene is TRBV6-4, the J gene TRBJ2-6, with D possibly TRBD1 on 5 matching bases. V was pared by 6 bases and J by 4 bases, with 13 bases between. CDR3 size: 15 residues. Per the germline V gene, CDR1 is MRHNA and CDR2 is SNTAGT.

This rearrangement joins TRBV7-2 to TRBJ1-6, with D hard to call. This CDR3 contains 11 residues. The V and J ends lost 5 bases and 14 bases respectively, with 10 bases between them. Germline assignment: CDR1 SGHTA and CDR2 FQGNSA. The CDR3 bases are TGTGCCAGCAGCAATTTCGGATCCCTCCACTTT. This gives the protein CASSNFGSLHF.

The V call is TRBV2, the J call TRBJ2-5, with D possibly being TRBD1 or TRBD2 (5 bases each). In germline, CDR1 is SNHLY, CDR2 FYNNEI. Trimming stripped 5 bases from V and 4 bases from J, with 17 bases between. The CDR3 length is 15 residues. The CDR3 sequence: CASSPPGPSGETQYF. The CDR3 DNA follows: TGTGCCAGCAGTCCGCCGGGACCAAGTGGAGAGACCCAGTACTTC.

The CDR3 DNA follows: TGTGCCAGCAGTTACTCGGGTGTACAGCTCACCTTC. Translation: CASSYSGVQLTF. The chain has TRBV6-6 and TRBJ1-2; no definite D call. The CDR3 has 12 amino acids. Trimming shortened V by 0 bases and J by 13 bases, and 12 bases separated the two germline ends. Germline V CDR1 and CDR2: MNHNY, SVGAGI (reference sequence).

V and J are TRBV7-2 and TRBJ2-5, with 10 bases that match TRBD2. The CDR3 contains 16 residues. V trimming: 1 base; J trimming: 3 bases; junction bases outside the gene matches: 5. Germline CDR1 is SGHTA and CDR2 is FQGNSA. The CDR3 spells CASSLDSGGVKETQYF. For the CDR3, the DNA is TGTGCCAGCAGCTTAGACAGCGGGGGGGTAAAAGAGACCCAGTACTTC.

The chain is built from TRBV7-8 and TRBJ2-7; D might be TRBD2 (7 bases). The CDR3 is 15 amino acids. V lost 1 base and J lost 6, with 16 bases in between. The V gene's germline CDR1 is SGHVS and CDR2 FQNEAQ. This CDR3 is CASSLEGGGPGEQYF. The CDR3 region has the DNA TGTGCCAGCAGCTTAGAGGGGGGGGGCCCCGGCGAGCAGTACTTC.

The chain recombines TRBV7-2 with TRBJ1-2; 9 nucleotides agree with TRBD1. Germline CDR1 reads SGHTA; CDR2 reads FQGNSA. The CDR3 spans 16 residues. Trimming at V came to 2 bases and at J to 7 bases, leaving 11 bases not matched to a gene. This CDR3 is CASSLSPTGGIGGYTF. The CDR3 DNA sequence: TGTGCCAGCAGCTTATCTCCGACAGGGGGAATAGGTGGCTACACCTTC.

This clone occurred a few times. The V call is TRBV21-1, the J call TRBJ2-1; TRBD1 reflects the table's D call only, with no check against the DNA. TRBV21-1 is described as a pseudogene. The CDR3 loop spans 11 amino acids. The CDR3 DNA follows: TGTGCCAGCCCCAGGGCCAATGAGCAGTTCTTC. Amino acids: CASPRANEQFF.

V usage is TRBV4-2 and J usage is TRBJ2-3, with D possibly TRBD1 on 5 matching bases. The CDR3 is made up of 15 amino acids. CDR1 is LGHNA, CDR2 YNFKEQ, per germline. V was clipped by 0 bases and J by 3 bases, with 10 bases between them. CDR3 sequence: CASSQDDSQTDTQYF. The CDR3, as DNA: TGTGCCAGCAGCCAAGACGACAGTCAGACAGATACGCAGTATTTT.

The chain carries TRBV7-9 and TRBJ2-2; 7 nucleotides match TRBD1. Germline V lookup: CDR1 SEHNR, CDR2 FQNEAQ (reference sequence). CDR3 size: 18 residues. V was clipped by 6 bases and J by 6 bases; unmatched bases: 19. CDR3 sequence: CASRSARVGRGSSGELFF. The CDR3 DNA reads TGTGCCAGCAGATCTGCGAGGGTTGGCAGGGGGAGCTCCGGGGAGCTGTTTTTT.

This chain uses TRBV10-3 with TRBJ1-3, with D possibly TRBD1 on 5 matching bases. This CDR3 spans 16 amino acids. The V and J ends lost 0 bases and 0 bases respectively, with 9 bases between them. CDR1 and CDR2 from the germline V gene are ENHRY and SYGVKD. In DNA form, the CDR3 reads TGTGCCATCAGTGAGTCGTCAGGGAACTCTGGAAACACCATATATTTT. Its protein is CAISESSGNSGNTIYF.

The chain combines TRBV11-2 with TRBJ2-7; D possibly corresponds to TRBD1 (5 bases). Germline V gene sequence: CDR1 SGHAT, CDR2 FQNNGV. CDR3 length equals 19 residues. Between the trimmed V and J ends, which lost 0 bases and 6 bases, there was a span of 27 bases. The chain's CDR3 is CASSLDNQFRQGASSEQYF. Here the CDR3 DNA reads TGTGCCAGCAGCTTAGATAATCAATTCCGCCAGGGCGCTAGTTCCGAGCAGTACTTC.

The chain has TRBV7-8 and TRBJ1-2, with TRBD1 as a possible D gene (6 bases). This CDR3 contains 13 residues. Germline CDR1 SGHVS, CDR2 FQNEAQ. V lost 5 bases and J 5 bases, leaving 12 bases between the germline ends. The CDR3 nucleotides are TGTGCCAGCAGCAATGAGGGGGGGTATGGCTACACCTTC. It is translated as CASSNEGGYGYTF.

V and J are TRBV5-1 and TRBJ2-1, with 11 bases fitting TRBD2. The CDR3 is 15 residues long. With 4 bases clipped from V and 7 bases from J, the junction kept 7 bases outside the gene matches. Per germline, CDR1 SGHRS and CDR2 YFSETQ. The CDR3 region has the DNA TGCGCCAGCAGCAAACTAGCGGGGGTACGTAATGAGCAGTTCTTC. This gives the protein CASSKLAGVRNEQFF.

The genes are TRBV5-6 and TRBJ2-1; 13 bases line up with TRBD2. The ends lost 0 bases at V and 7 bases at J; junction bases unmatched: 10. Germline V gene sequence: CDR1 SGHDT, CDR2 YYEEEE. CDR3 length: 18 amino acids. The CDR3 nucleotides are TGTGCCAGCAGCTTGGCCTTACTAGCGGGAGGGCCACGGAATGAGCAGTTCTTC. Protein: CASSLALLAGGPRNEQFF.

The chain has TRBV9 and TRBJ2-3; 7 bases are shared with TRBD2. This CDR3 has 17 amino acids. With V trimmed by 3 bases and J by 1 base, 11 bases remained unmatched. The V gene's germline CDR1 is SGDLS and CDR2 YYNGEE. The CDR3 nucleotides are TGTGCCAGCAGCGCCCGCCTGGGGGGGAGGGGCACAGATACGCAGTATTTT. It specifies CASSARLGGRGTDTQYF.

The V call is TRBV11-2, the J call TRBJ2-7; 8 bases fit TRBD2. This CDR3 is 14 amino acids long. V lost 2 bases and J lost 2; bases outside the gene matches: 2. CDR1 is SGHAT and CDR2 is FQNNGV in the germline V gene. The DNA for the CDR3 is TGTGCCAGCAGCTTAAACGGGAGGGCCTACGAGCAGTACTTC. As protein: CASSLNGRAYEQYF. Variable domain in full (rest from reference TRBV11-2 and TRBJ2-7): EAGVAQSPRYKIIEKRQSVAFWCNPISGHATLYWYQQILGQGPKLLIQFQNNGVVDDSQLPKDRFSAERLKGVDSTLKIQPAKLEDSAVYLCASSLNGRAYEQYFGPGTRLTVT.

The rearrangement joins TRBV7-9 to TRBJ2-5, with 7 bases matching TRBD1. V was clipped by 7 bases and J by 2 bases; unmatched bases: 7. The CDR3 sequence is 14 residues long. Per germline, CDR1 SEHNR and CDR2 FQNEAQ (reference sequence). DNA of the CDR3: TGTGCCAGCACCCGGGACAGAGTACAAGAGACCCAGTACTTC. Protein product: CASTRDRVQETQYF.

V usage is TRBV6-5 and J usage is TRBJ2-7; D perhaps matches TRBD2 (5 bases). Trimming took 8 bases from V and 3 from J, leaving 8 bases between them. Germline V gene sequence: CDR1 MNHEY, CDR2 SVGAGI. The CDR3 spans 11 residues. DNA of the CDR3: TGTGCCAGCGGGAGTTTCTACGAGCAGTACTTC. This codes for CASGSFYEQYF.

V usage is TRBV28 and J usage is TRBJ2-7, with a possible D match to TRBD2 (5 bases). Germline V gene lookup returns CDR1 MDHEN and CDR2 SYDVKM. The CDR3 has 12 residues. Trimming left V 6 bases short and J 6 bases short, with 12 bases between. The CDR3 reads CASSRRESEQYF. CDR3 in DNA: TGTGCCAGCAGCAGAAGGGAGAGCGAGCAGTACTTC.

The table lists this clone with a few counts. This chain links TRBV5-8 with TRBJ1-5; 9 nucleotides agree with TRBD1. The CDR3 is 15 residues long. Germline V gene sequence: CDR1 SGHTS, CDR2 YDEGEE. The V and J ends lost 4 bases and 5 bases, in that order; junction bases with no gene match: 7. The CDR3 here is CASSPGQGKHQPQHF. The CDR3 nucleotides are TGTGCCAGCAGCCCAGGACAGGGGAAGCATCAGCCCCAGCATTTT.

The genes are TRBV5-1 and TRBJ1-4; tentatively, D is TRBD1 (5 bases). Trimming took 4 bases from V and 3 from J, leaving 13 bases between them. There are 15 residues in the CDR3. Germline V gene data show CDR1 as SGHRS and CDR2 as YFSETQ. The DNA of the CDR3 is TGCGCCAGCAGCAGAGACGTAGGGGCTAATGAAAAACTGTTTTTT. It is translated as CASSRDVGANEKLFF. Full variable domain (rest looked up from reference TRBV5-1 and TRBJ1-4): KAGVTQTPRYLIKTRGQQVTLSCSPISGHRSVSWYQQTPGQGLQFLFEYFSETQRNKGNFPGRFSGRQFSNSRSEMNVSTLELGDSALYLCASSRDVGANEKLFFGSGTQLSVL.

This clone was found once. The V and J genes are TRBV15 and TRBJ1-5; no clear D gene. There are 16 residues in the CDR3. Trimming stripped 0 bases from V and 6 bases from J, with 15 bases between. Germline CDR1 and CDR2: LNHNV and YYDKDF (reference sequence). The DNA for the CDR3 is TGTGCCACCAGCAGAGAGGGATACGGACGTATTCAGCCCCAGCATTTT. It yields the protein CATSREGYGRIQPQHF.

The rearrangement uses TRBV5-1 and TRBJ2-1; tentative D call: TRBD1 (5 bases). The CDR3 totals 15 residues. V was trimmed by 3 bases and J by 5 bases, leaving 15 bases between them. Germline values: CDR1 SGHRS, CDR2 YFSETQ. The CDR3 nucleotides are TGCGCCAGCAGCTCCGACAGCAGACCCGACAATGAGCAGTTCTTC. This translates into CASSSDSRPDNEQFF.

This clone has a single count. This chain joins TRBV5-1 and TRBJ2-7; TRBD1 aligns across 9 bases. The CDR3 has 17 residues. Germline CDR1 is SGHRS and CDR2 is YFSETQ. V lost 3 bases and J lost 0; bases outside the gene matches: 10. CDR3 coding DNA: TGCGCCAGCAGCTCGGTTACCGGGACAGGGAGCTCCTACGAGCAGTACTTC. Translated: CASSSVTGTGSSYEQYF.